Listed here are 14 T cell receptor beta chains from one sample, sequenced in a study of CD4 and CD8 cells across lung adenocarcinoma regions. TCRdb ran MiXCR on the PCR reads and lists one entry per CDR3 protein. There are some 8,400 distinct CDR3 sequences in the sample; around 50% occur only once, and around 19% lies in the top ten. Sample: CD8+ T cells from the center of a lung tumor. The receptors stem from a female donor with lung adenocarcinoma. The CD4 and CD8 labels of this study may be unreliable.

This clonotype was detected only once. The chain recombines TRBV12-3 or TRBV12-4 with TRBJ2-1, with D perhaps TRBD1 or TRBD2 (5 bases each). The ends were cut back, 5 bases at V and 11 bases at J, with 25 bases in the middle. The CDR3 totals 16 residues. The CDR3, as DNA: TGTGCCAGCAGTCCCCGGGACGGCCTTTGCACAGATAAGCAGTTCTTC. It yields the protein CASSPRDGLCTDKQFF.

The chain has TRBV4-1 and TRBJ2-1, with a tentative D call TRBD1 (6 bases). The better agreement between TRBJ2-7 and the DNA end casts doubt on the J call. The CDR3 is 16 amino acids. Germline assignment: CDR1 MGHRA and CDR2 YSYEKL. The CDR3 region is CASSQRTGPPYNEQYF. In nucleotides, the CDR3 is TGCGCCAGCAGCCAACGCACAGGGCCGCCATACAATGAGCAGTACTTC.

Points on this clonotype: The junction does not match germline at one end; this may be a read error. The chain couples TRBV12-3 or TRBV12-4 to TRBJ2-3; TRBD2 might be the D (7 bases). This CDR3 has 14 residues. In nucleotides, the CDR3 is TGTGCGAGCCGCGTGGGGGGGGCCGGAGAGACGCAGTACTTT. It specifies CASRVGGAGETQYF.

As for this clonotype: The junction differs from germline at one of its ends, possibly a read error. The rearrangement links TRBV10-2 to TRBJ2-2; D may be TRBD1 or TRBD2 (5 bases each). This CDR3 spans 16 amino acids. Germline V gene lookup returns CDR1 WSHSY and CDR2 SAAADI. CDR3 DNA sequence: TGCGCCAGCAGTGGATGGAAATCGGCGAGCACCGGGGCGCTGTTTTTT. Protein: CASSGWKSASTGALFF.

The chain recombines TRBV29-1 with TRBJ1-6, with a possible D match to TRBD1 (5 bases). CDR3 length: 18 residues. V was cut by 6 bases and J by 5 bases, with 26 bases left in between. Germline lookup yields CDR1 SQVTM and CDR2 ANQGSEA. CDR3 sequence: CSVRQQGARPRNNSPLHF. CDR3 in DNA: TGCAGCGTCCGACAGCAGGGTGCACGCCCCCGTAATAATTCACCCCTCCACTTT.

J is TRBJ2-5 and V is TRBV27; 10 bases map to TRBD2. Germline CDR1 MNHEY, CDR2 SMNVEV (reference sequence). This CDR3 has 18 amino acids. With 5 bases clipped from V and 3 bases from J, the junction kept 15 bases outside the gene matches. The CDR3 DNA reads as TGTGCCAGCAGTCAGGGGGTAGCGGGGGGCCTAGCCAAAGAGACCCAGTACTTC. This translates into CASSQGVAGGLAKETQYF.

This clonotype is labeled medium-sized. V is TRBV12-3 or TRBV12-4 and J is TRBJ2-1; 7 bases align to TRBD2. V shed 5 bases and J 0 bases; nucleotides not matched to a gene: 10. The CDR3 is 17 residues long. CDR3 sequence reads: CASSLRTSLVSYNEQFF. The CDR3 coding sequence is TGTGCCAGCAGTCTAAGGACTAGTCTAGTCTCCTACAATGAGCAGTTCTTC.

This clonotype came up many times. The chain combines TRBV7-6 with TRBJ2-3; perhaps TRBD2 as D (5 bases). Germline CDR1 and CDR2: SGHVS and FNYEAQ. V lost 4 bases, J lost 8 bases, and 10 bases lay in between. This CDR3 region has 12 residues. The CDR3 nucleotides read TGTGCCAGCAGCTCAGGCCGGGGTACGCAGTATTTT. This encodes CASSSGRGTQYF.

Concerning this clonotype: The junction and the germline gene differ at one end; a read error may be behind it. The rearrangement joins TRBV10-3 to TRBJ2-3; D might be TRBD1 (5 bases). CDR1 is ENHRY and CDR2 is SYGVKD in the germline V gene. There are 11 residues in the CDR3. CDR3 region: CGGRETETQYF. DNA for the CDR3: TGTGGGGGCCGAGAGACAGAGACGCAGTATTTT.

The chain employs TRBV10-1 and TRBJ2-3; no definite D call. The CDR3 is 16 amino acids. CDR1 is WNHNN, CDR2 SYGVQD, per germline (reference sequence). The ends were cut back, 6 bases at V and 2 bases at J, with 18 bases in the middle. The CDR3 DNA reads TGCGCCAGCAGCGAATCAGGCGTGAGAGCCACAGATACGCAGTATTTT. Protein product: CASSESGVRATDTQYF.

V usage is TRBV10-3 and J usage is TRBJ2-1, with D perhaps being TRBD1 or TRBD2 (5 bases each). Looked up from germline, CDR1 is ENHRY and CDR2 is SYGVKD. Trimming took off 4 bases at V and 13 bases at J, with 20 bases between the two ends. The CDR3 spans 14 residues. CDR3 DNA: TGTGCCATCAGTGCCCTGGGGGATCCCCCTCACCAGTTCTTC. It is translated as CAISALGDPPHQFF.

This clonotype was seen a handful of times. Sequence at one end of the junction differs from germline and may be a read error. The gene calls are TRBV7-6 and TRBJ2-3; weak D call: TRBD2 (7 bases). This CDR3 has 15 residues. Germline CDR1 SGHVS, CDR2 FNYEAQ. The CDR3 DNA reads as TGTGCCAGGGGCTTAGGGGGGGACGCCGCAGAGACGCAGTATTTT. Translating it yields CARGLGGDAAETQYF.

The chain employs TRBV6-5 and TRBJ2-3; the D gene could be TRBD1 or TRBD2 (6 bases each). The J call may be in error: the DNA end matches TRBJ2-7 better. The CDR3 covers 17 residues. The germline CDR1 and CDR2 sequences are MNHEY and SVGAGI. CDR3 sequence (DNA): TGTGCCAGCAGTTCGGGGAACGGGGGCCCTGACACAGATACGCAGTACTTC. Its translation: CASSSGNGGPDTDTQYF.

CDR3 nucleotide sequence: TGTGCCAGCCGCCAGGGGGTGAACACAGAGACGCTGTTTTTT. Translated, it gives CASRQGVNTETLFF. This chain connects TRBV7-6 to TRBJ2-5; TRBD1 aligns across 7 bases. The assigned J gene may be wrong: the sequence end matches TRBJ2-2 better. The CDR3 has 14 amino acids. The germline V gene encodes CDR1 SGHVS and CDR2 FNYEAQ.